This record covers a single T cell receptor (beta chain). Its target is unknown. The data belong to a study of T cell responses to AZD1222 COVID-19 vaccine. Overall study: Second doses that came at about 4 or about 12 weeks were put together.

Only in-frame clones appear in the TCRdb table, and some are missing; sequencing was by immunoSEQ multiplex PCR. Here the sample spans about 110,000 clones, 70% to 90% being singletons. Study-level points and caveats: Mostly white British, mostly female donors; authors suggested clonal diversity may be underestimated.

Per the germline V gene, CDR1 is SGHRS and CDR2 is YFSETQ. The CDR3 consists of 12 residues. The V gene lost 5 bases and the J gene lost 8 bases, with 10 bases spanning the gap. The source was peripheral blood, collected on day 0 of AZD1222 vaccination. The chain joins TRBV5-1 to TRBJ1-4, with D uncertain. This TCR was sampled from an adult in good health. CDR3 residues: CASRQVEEKLFF. Here the CDR3 DNA reads TGCGCCAGCAGGCAAGTCGAGGAAAAACTGTTTTTT.